A single sample is the source of the 12 T cell receptor beta chains below, sequenced in a study of T-cell reconstitution after alpha-beta-depleted transplantation in children. Unique molecular identifiers featured in how the TCRbeta library was prepared. MiXCR, run by TCRdb on the PCR reads, gives a single entry per CDR3 protein. In the table there are about 200,000 distinct CDR3 sequences, about 6.6% of which are singletons. The sample here was PBMCs, taken before TCRalphabeta/CD19-depleted stem cell transplant. Source of these receptors: a boy between 2 and 10 years old with acute lymphoblastic leukemia, due to receive a stem cell transplant.

In this sample, this clonotype turned up many times. The chain employs TRBV21-1 and TRBJ1-2. TRBV21-1 is assigned pseudogene status. The length of the CDR3 is 18 residues. For the CDR3, the DNA is TGTGCCAGCAGCAAAGAGCGGAGGTTACGCCTCCCAGGGCATGGCTACACCTTC. Translation: CASSKERRLRLPGHGYTF.

This clonotype was observed at least ten times. The chain recombines TRBV10-3 with TRBJ2-7; 9 nucleotides match TRBD2. This CDR3 contains 14 residues. Germline-derived CDR1 and CDR2 are ENHRY and SYGVKD. V dropped 8 bases and J dropped 5; count of bases not matched to a gene: 10. The CDR3 is CAIGDGTSSHEQYF. In DNA form, the CDR3 reads TGTGCCATCGGGGATGGGACTAGCAGCCACGAGCAGTACTTC.

This clonotype was found many times. The V and J genes are TRBV4-2 and TRBJ2-5, with D perhaps assigned TRBD1 or TRBD2 (5 bases each). The CDR3 loop spans 15 amino acids. With 4 bases removed from V and 0 bases from J, the gap between germline ends came to 12 bases. Germline V gene lookup returns CDR1 LGHNA and CDR2 YNFKEQ. The CDR3 DNA is TGTGCCAGCAGCCCCTCTGAGGGGAACCAAGAGACCCAGTACTTC. Translation: CASSPSEGNQETQYF.

The table lists this clonotype with many counts. CDR3 coding DNA: TGCAGCGCTACAGGGAAACTCTCCGGAAACACCATATATTTT. This sequence encodes CSATGKLSGNTIYF. The V and J genes are TRBV29-1 and TRBJ1-3, with D possibly matching TRBD1 (6 bases). Germline V gene lookup returns CDR1 SQVTM and CDR2 ANQGSEA. The CDR3 runs to 14 residues. The V gene lost 7 bases and the J gene lost 4 bases, with 17 bases spanning the gap.

This clonotype was observed a few times. The chain links TRBV5-1 to TRBJ2-3, with 13 bases fitting TRBD2. Looked up from germline, CDR1 is SGHRS and CDR2 is YFSETQ. The V gene end was trimmed by 7 bases and the J gene end by 1 base; junction bases not matched to a gene: 0. This CDR3 has 14 residues. CDR3 sequence reads: CASGLAGGTDTQYF. The CDR3 DNA reads as TGCGCCAGCGGACTAGCGGGGGGCACAGATACGCAGTATTTT.

This clonotype was seen at least ten times. The chain is built from TRBV5-1 and TRBJ2-3, with TRBD1 matching over 11 bases. J was trimmed by 5 bases and V by 4 bases; bases with no gene match: 3. The germline CDR1 and CDR2 sequences are SGHRS and YFSETQ. The CDR3 has 14 residues. In DNA, the CDR3 is TGCGCCAGCAGCGGGGGACAGGGGGAAGATACGCAGTATTTT. As protein: CASSGGQGEDTQYF.

The sample holds many counts of this clonotype. The V gene is TRBV7-9, the J gene TRBJ2-2, with D possibly matching TRBD1 (6 bases). V was clipped by 6 bases and J by 3 bases, with 14 bases between them. From germline, CDR1 is SEHNR and CDR2 FQNEAQ (reference sequence). The CDR3 runs 15 residues. CDR3 nucleotides: TGTGCCAGCAGTTCCGGACAGCCTTACACCGGGGAGCTGTTTTTT. Residues: CASSSGQPYTGELFF.

This clonotype came up many times. V usage is TRBV3-1 and J usage is TRBJ2-7; D unresolved. The CDR3 sequence is 13 residues long. The ends were cut back, 0 bases at V and 2 bases at J, with 5 bases in the middle. Germline V gene data show CDR1 as LGHDT and CDR2 as YNNKEL (reference sequence). CDR3 in amino acids: CASSQEGPYEQYF. The DNA for the CDR3 is TGTGCCAGCAGCCAAGAAGGCCCCTACGAGCAGTACTTC.

This clonotype was found a few times. The J gene is TRBJ2-3, the V gene TRBV9; 8 bases are a match to TRBD2. The V gene's germline CDR1 is SGDLS and CDR2 YYNGEE. Trimming at V came to 3 bases and at J to 0 bases, leaving 6 bases not matched to a gene. This CDR3 comprises 16 residues. CDR3 nucleotides: TGTGCCAGCAGCGCTGCAGCGGGGGCGAGCACAGATACGCAGTATTTT. Its protein product is CASSAAAGASTDTQYF.

The table lists this clonotype with many counts. This rearrangement joins TRBV27 to TRBJ1-6; possibly TRBD1 for D (6 bases). V lost 2 bases, J lost 9 bases, and 11 bases lay in between. CDR3 length equals 14 residues. Looked up from germline, CDR1 is MNHEY and CDR2 is SMNVEV (reference sequence). CDR3 residues: CASSLGGFGSPLHF. The CDR3 nucleotides are TGTGCCAGCAGTTTAGGGGGCTTTGGTTCACCCCTCCACTTT.

This clonotype was seen many times. J is TRBJ2-3 and V is TRBV6-4; 10 bases map to TRBD1. Looked up from germline, CDR1 is MRHNA and CDR2 is SNTAGT. The CDR3 is 15 residues long. J gave up 1 base and V 2 bases, and 0 bases lay outside the gene matches. In DNA, the CDR3 is TGTGCCAGCAGTGACGGGACAGGGGGCACAGATACGCAGTATTTT. Translating it yields CASSDGTGGTDTQYF.

This clonotype was detected ten times or more. The genes are TRBV5-5 and TRBJ2-2, with D uncertain. The V end was cut by 1 base, the J end by 1 base, with 8 bases between. Germline V gene lookup returns CDR1 SGHKS and CDR2 YYEKEE (reference sequence). The CDR3 covers 15 residues. CDR3 in amino acids: CASSLFSGNTGELFF. CDR3 bases: TGTGCCAGCAGCTTGTTTTCAGGGAACACCGGGGAGCTGTTTTTT.